The subject of this entry is one T cell receptor (beta chain). No cognate antigen has been identified for it. Nothing much larger sits one base from this clone, and base qualities are not available. Each collaborating institution followed its own protocols to collect whole blood in K2EDTA tubes. Collaborator samples were shipped for TCRbeta analysis as frozen whole blood, isolated PBMCs, or DNA extracted from either sample type. TCRbeta CDR3 regions were amplified from genomic DNA by means of the immunoSEQ Assay, a bias-controlled multiplex PCR. The paper's processing steps were these. The number of nucleated cells in each sample was estimated from the amplification of reference gene primers within the assay. Sequence reads were collapsed and filtered to measure the absolute abundance of every unique TCRbeta CDR3 rearrangement. For each sample, productive Simpson clonality was calculated as the square root of Simpson's diversity index across productive rearrangements. TCRdb took this table from immuneACCESS and kept in-frame rearrangements with V and J called. Such tables lack part of the clones; where checked against another copy, unresolved V genes explain under half of the gap, and the rest is unexplained. For V, J and clone size, that table is used; D and trimming come from the DNA. This sample holds approximately 46,000 clones; 90% were observed only once. The ten most abundant clones make up approximately 3% of the sample.

CDR1 and CDR2, per the germline V gene, are MNHEY and SVGAGI. The CDR3 numbers 15 residues from cysteine through phenylalanine. The sequence is cut down to CDR3 DNA, 45 bases in frame from base 1. V loses 4 bases at its end and J loses 4 bases; junction bases beyond the gene matches: 7. The sample originates from a study of blood T cell repertoires in COVID-19 (dated by TCRdb to the early 2020s). Regarding the complete study: Samples from collaborators originated in the United States, Italy and Spain and spanned both the acute and convalescent phases of COVID-19. The prospective study material was composed of cDNA or gDNA derived from T cells, B-cell-depleted T cells, or PBMCs. Deeply sampled blood TCRbeta repertoires from subjects exposed to, actively infected with, or recovered from COVID-19 were included in the dataset. The repertoires were released in a freely available public database intended as a resource for research on the immune response to SARS-CoV-2. The samples were drawn from the first 160 participants of the ongoing ImmuneRACE study and from 950 to 1,500 subjects provided by 6 global collaborators. Sample metadata almost always included a de-identified subject ID, COVID-19 status, age in years and sex. Where available, HLA class I and class II types were obtained from metadata supplied by the sample provider rather than from assay-based typing. What the work shows at the level of the full study, not this receptor alone: The amount of clinical and demographic metadata varied by source and participant and was provided uncurated.

The sample comprised peripheral blood. This receptor was identified in a man aged 50 or older with active COVID-19. This chain is built from TRBV6-5 and TRBJ2-7; 10 bases in the junction line up with TRBD1. Here is the DNA: TGTGCCAGCAGTTTGGACAGGGGGTGGGAGTACGAGCAGTACTTC. Its protein is CASSLDRGWEYEQYF.